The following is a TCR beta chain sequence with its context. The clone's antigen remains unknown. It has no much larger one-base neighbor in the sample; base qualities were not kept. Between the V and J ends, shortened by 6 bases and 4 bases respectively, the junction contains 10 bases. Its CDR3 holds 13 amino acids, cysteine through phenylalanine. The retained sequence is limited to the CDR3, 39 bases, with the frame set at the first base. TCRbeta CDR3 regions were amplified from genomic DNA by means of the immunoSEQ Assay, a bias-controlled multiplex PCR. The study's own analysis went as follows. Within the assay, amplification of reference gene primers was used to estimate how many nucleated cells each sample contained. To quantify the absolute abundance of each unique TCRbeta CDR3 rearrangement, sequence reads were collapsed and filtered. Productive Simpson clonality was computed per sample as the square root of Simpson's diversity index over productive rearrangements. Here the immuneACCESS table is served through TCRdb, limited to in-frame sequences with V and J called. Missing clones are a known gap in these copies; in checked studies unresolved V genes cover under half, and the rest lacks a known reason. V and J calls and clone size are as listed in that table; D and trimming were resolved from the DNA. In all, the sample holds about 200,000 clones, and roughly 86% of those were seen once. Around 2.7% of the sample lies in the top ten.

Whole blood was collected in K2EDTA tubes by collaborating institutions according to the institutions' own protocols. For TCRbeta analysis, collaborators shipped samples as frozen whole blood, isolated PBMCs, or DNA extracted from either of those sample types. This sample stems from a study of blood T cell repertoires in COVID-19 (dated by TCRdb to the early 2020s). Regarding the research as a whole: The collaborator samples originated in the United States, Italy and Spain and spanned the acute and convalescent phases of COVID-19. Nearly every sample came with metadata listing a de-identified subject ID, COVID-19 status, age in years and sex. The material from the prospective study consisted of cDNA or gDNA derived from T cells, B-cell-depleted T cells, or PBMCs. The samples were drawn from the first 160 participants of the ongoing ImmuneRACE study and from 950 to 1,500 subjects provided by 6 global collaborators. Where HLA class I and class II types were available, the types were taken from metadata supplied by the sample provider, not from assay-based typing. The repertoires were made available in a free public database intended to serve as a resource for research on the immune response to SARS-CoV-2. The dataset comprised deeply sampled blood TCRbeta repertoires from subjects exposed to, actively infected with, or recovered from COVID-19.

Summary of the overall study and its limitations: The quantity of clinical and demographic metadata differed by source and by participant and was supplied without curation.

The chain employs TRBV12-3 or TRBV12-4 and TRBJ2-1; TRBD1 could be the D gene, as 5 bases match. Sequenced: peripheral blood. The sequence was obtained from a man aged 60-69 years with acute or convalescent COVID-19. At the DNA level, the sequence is TGTGCCAGCAGGCTGGACATTTACAATGAGCAGTTCTTC. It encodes CASRLDIYNEQFF.